This T cell receptor (beta chain) was found in a study of blood T cell repertoires in COVID-19. Whole-study context: Donors in the United States, Italy and Spain gave samples during acute or convalescent COVID-19. T cells, B-cell-depleted T cells, or PBMCs provided the cDNA or gDNA that served as material.

Germline V gene lookup returns CDR1 SGHTA and CDR2 FQGNSA. The CDR3 totals 15 residues. Trimming cost V 5 bases and J 4 bases; bases outside gene matches: 4. Original analysis: Cell counts per sample came from amplifying reference gene primers. Assay: immunoSEQ multiplex PCR; the TCRdb copy retains only in-frame clones and omits some. The DNA was the basis for D and trimming; V, J and clone size are from that table. The sample contains hundreds of thousands of clones, about 89% of which appear only once. Sequenced input: peripheral blood. The receptor's source is a woman aged 35 to 49 who had recovered from COVID-19. This chain uses TRBV7-2 with TRBJ2-1; 11 bases line up with TRBD2. Written as DNA, the CDR3 is TGTGCCAGCAGCATTAGCGGGGGGGTTTACAATGAGCAGTTCTTC. It codes for CASSISGGVYNEQFF.